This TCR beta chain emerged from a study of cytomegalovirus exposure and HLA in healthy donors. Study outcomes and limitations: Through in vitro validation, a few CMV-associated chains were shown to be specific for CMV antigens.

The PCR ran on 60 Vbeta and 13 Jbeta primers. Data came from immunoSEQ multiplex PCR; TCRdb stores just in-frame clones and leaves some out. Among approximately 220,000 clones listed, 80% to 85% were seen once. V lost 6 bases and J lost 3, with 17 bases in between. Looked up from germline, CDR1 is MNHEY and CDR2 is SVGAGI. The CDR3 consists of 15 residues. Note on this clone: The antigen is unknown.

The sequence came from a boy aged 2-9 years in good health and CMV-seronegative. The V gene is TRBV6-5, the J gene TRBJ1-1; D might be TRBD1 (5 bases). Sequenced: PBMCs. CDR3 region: CASSLSGDSYTEAFF. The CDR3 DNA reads TGTGCCAGCAGCCTTTCGGGTGACAGCTACACTGAAGCTTTCTTT.